This passage covers 21 T cell receptor beta chains from one sample sequenced in a study of identical twins (dated by TCRdb to 2016 to 2017). The method was 5' RACE. Sequencing used an Illumina HiSeq 2000. Through fastp at Q25 and MiXCR, TCRdb rebuilt clones from the public reads, retaining in-frame beta chains. Here each entry gathers all rows of one CDR3 protein and keeps the most common genes and DNA. The sample data list about 890,000 distinct CDR3 sequences, and 9% to 15% of these were observed just once. The ten top clones hold 1.5% to 2% of the sample. These sequences were also reported in another study, on yellow fever vaccine responses in identical twins.

The sample comprised PBMCs. These receptors came from a woman younger than 30 in good health.

This clonotype was picked up a small number of times. The chain recombines TRBV27 with TRBJ2-1, with D possibly matching TRBD2 (6 bases). Germline loops: CDR1 MNHEY, CDR2 SMNVEV (reference sequence). The V and J ends lost 8 bases and 3 bases respectively, with 11 bases between them. The CDR3 contains 13 residues. CDR3 amino acids: CASWGDGYNEQFF. The CDR3 DNA reads TGTGCCAGCTGGGGGGACGGCTACAATGAGCAGTTCTTC.

J is TRBJ1-1 and V is TRBV5-5, with TRBD1 as a possible D gene (6 bases). With 4 bases removed from V and 0 bases from J, the gap between germline ends came to 16 bases. This CDR3 is built from 16 residues. Germline values: CDR1 SGHKS, CDR2 YYEKEE (reference sequence). In DNA, the CDR3 is TGTGCCAGCAGCCTGTCGACAGGCCCTCTGAACACTGAAGCTTTCTTT. This gives the protein CASSLSTGPLNTEAFF.

The table lists this clonotype with many counts. The chain has TRBV4-1 and TRBJ2-2, with D possibly being TRBD1 or TRBD2 (5 bases each). There are 16 residues in the CDR3. CDR1 is MGHRA, CDR2 YSYEKL, per germline. The V end was cut by 4 bases, the J end by 5 bases, with 17 bases between. For the CDR3, the DNA is TGCGCCAGCAGCCCCCGGGGTGGGGGAGTGACCGGGGAGCTGTTTTTT. Its translation is CASSPRGGGVTGELFF.

J is TRBJ2-7 and V is TRBV11-2; TRBD1 aligns across 7 bases. This CDR3 comprises 16 residues. Germline V CDR1 and CDR2: SGHAT, FQNNGV. V was pared by 1 base and J by 2 bases, with 8 bases of the junction left unmatched. CDR3 sequence reads: CASSLGPWQGAYEQYV. The CDR3 DNA is TGTGCCAGCAGCTTAGGCCCTTGGCAGGGGGCCTACGAGCAGTACGTC.

This clonotype was counted between two and nine times. The V gene is TRBV7-8, the J gene TRBJ2-7; no clear D gene. Germline-derived CDR1 and CDR2 are SGHVS and FQNEAQ. The V and J ends lost 2 bases and 0 bases respectively, with 11 bases between them. The CDR3 extends over 15 amino acids. CDR3 DNA sequence: TGTGCCAGCAGCTTATTACGGTTGAGCTCCTACGAGCAGTACTTC. Translation: CASSLLRLSSYEQYF.

This clonotype was counted a few times. V is TRBV4-1 and J is TRBJ2-2, with TRBD2 identical over 7 bases. The germline V gene has CDR1 MGHRA and CDR2 YSYEKL. This CDR3 region has 17 residues. V shed 4 bases and J 3 bases; nucleotides not matched to a gene: 11. CDR3 coding DNA: TGCGCCAGCAGCCGCGTATCCCGGGACTACTACACCGGGGAGCTGTTTTTT. It codes for CASSRVSRDYYTGELFF.

This rearrangement joins TRBV10-3 to TRBJ2-3, with 8 bases aligning to TRBD2. Germline assignment: CDR1 ENHRY and CDR2 SYGVKD. The CDR3 is made up of 15 amino acids. V lost 6 bases to trimming and J lost 1 base; unmatched junction nucleotides: 6. CDR3 residues: CAIRDGREGTDTQYF. The CDR3 coding sequence is TGTGCCATCAGAGACGGGCGGGAGGGCACAGATACGCAGTATTTT.

The count of this clonotype is one. The rearrangement links TRBV14 to TRBJ2-7, with 9 bases lining up with TRBD2. Germline V gene data show CDR1 as SGHDN and CDR2 as FVKESK. This CDR3 is 16 amino acids long. Unmatched junction bases numbered 8, after V lost 2 bases and J lost 3 bases. DNA for the CDR3: TGTGCCAGCAGCCAAATTAGCGGGAGAGGAGGCTACGAGCAGTACTTC. Protein: CASSQISGRGGYEQYF.

This rearrangement joins TRBV9 to TRBJ2-5; D not certain. The ends were cut back, 3 bases at V and 7 bases at J, with 10 bases in the middle. Per the germline V gene, CDR1 is SGDLS and CDR2 is YYNGEE. The CDR3 is made up of 12 amino acids. CDR3 coding DNA: TGTGCCAGCAGCGGTTCGGGCGGGACCCAGTACTTC. This translates into CASSGSGGTQYF.

A few counts support this clonotype. This rearrangement joins TRBV12-3 or TRBV12-4 to TRBJ1-5; no clear D gene. There are 14 residues in the CDR3. V was pared by 3 bases and J by 6 bases, with 12 bases between. The CDR3 spells CASSFGSGVQPQHF. CDR3 in DNA: TGTGCCAGCAGTTTTGGGTCAGGAGTTCAGCCCCAGCATTTT.

The J gene is TRBJ1-6, the V gene TRBV5-1; 12 bases match TRBD1. The germline CDR1 and CDR2 sequences are SGHRS and YFSETQ. Losses at the gene ends were 4 bases for V and 7 bases for J; bases not matched to a gene: 6. The CDR3 length is 16 residues. The CDR3 here is CASSLSGTGGNSPLHF. CDR3 bases: TGCGCCAGCAGCCTATCCGGGACAGGGGGCAATTCACCCCTCCACTTT. The whole variable domain, filled in from reference TRBV5-1 and TRBJ1-6, reads KAGVTQTPRYLIKTRGQQVTLSCSPISGHRSVSWYQQTPGQGLQFLFEYFSETQRNKGNFPGRFSGRQFSNSRSEMNVSTLELGDSALYLCASSLSGTGGNSPLHFGNGTRLTVT.

This clonotype has just a few counts. The V gene is TRBV9, the J gene TRBJ2-1; tentative D call: TRBD1 (6 bases). CDR3 length: 17 amino acids. Germline loops: CDR1 SGDLS, CDR2 YYNGEE. V was trimmed by 3 bases and J by 6 bases, leaving 22 bases between them. In nucleotides, the CDR3 is TGTGCCAGCAGCGGGGGGTCGCGCGGCAGGGGCCTCAATGAGCAGTTCTTC. Translating gives CASSGGSRGRGLNEQFF.

The V call is TRBV19, the J call TRBJ2-1, with 8 bases that match TRBD2. J was trimmed by 3 bases and V by 6 bases; bases with no gene match: 7. This CDR3 region has 15 residues. CDR1 is LNHDA, CDR2 SQIVND, per germline (reference sequence). In DNA, the CDR3 is TGTGCCAGTAGAAACATAGCGGGGTACTACAATGAGCAGTTCTTC. Protein product: CASRNIAGYYNEQFF.

V gene TRBV4-1 combines with J gene TRBJ2-5; D ambiguous. Trimming stripped 1 base from V and 6 bases from J, with 12 bases between. The V gene's germline CDR1 is MGHRA and CDR2 YSYEKL. The CDR3 is 14 residues long. CDR3 nucleotide sequence: TGCGCCAGCAGCCAAGTCTTAGAGAGGAAGACCCAGTACTTC. As protein: CASSQVLERKTQYF.

This clonotype was seen more than once but under ten times. This chain links TRBV5-1 with TRBJ2-1; D unresolved. Germline CDR1 and CDR2: SGHRS and YFSETQ. Deletions cut 4 bases from V and 4 bases from J, with 12 bases between. CDR3 length equals 14 residues. The CDR3 DNA reads TGCGCCAGCAGCCTCCCCCTGTCTTACAATGAGCAGTTCTTC. Translated: CASSLPLSYNEQFF.

This clonotype was seen many times. This sequence joins TRBV7-9 and TRBJ2-7; perhaps TRBD1 as D (6 bases). Germline V CDR1 and CDR2: SEHNR, FQNEAQ (reference sequence). Trimming shortened V by 2 bases and J by 3 bases, and 14 bases separated the two germline ends. CDR3 length equals 15 residues. CDR3 in amino acids: CASSLSGHEYYEQYV. CDR3 bases: TGTGCCAGCAGCTTATCGGGACACGAATACTACGAGCAGTACGTC.

There are many counts of this clonotype. The chain uses TRBV18 and TRBJ1-2; 10 bases fit TRBD1. The CDR3 is 14 residues long. Germline V CDR1 and CDR2: KGHSH, LQKENI. With 6 bases clipped from V and 2 bases from J, the junction kept 3 bases outside the gene matches. The DNA for the CDR3 is TGTGCCAGCTCGCCGGACAGGGGGAACTATGGCTACACCTTC. Its translation is CASSPDRGNYGYTF.

This clonotype has only a few counts. This chain joins TRBV7-9 and TRBJ2-4, with 7 bases that match TRBD1. V shed 8 bases and J 4 bases; nucleotides not matched to a gene: 8. The CDR3 has 14 amino acids. Per the germline V gene, CDR1 is SEHNR and CDR2 is FQNEAQ (reference sequence). CDR3 bases: TGTGCCAGCGGATCAAACAGGGGTAAAAACATTCAGTACTTC. This codes for CASGSNRGKNIQYF.

The chain has TRBV7-7 and TRBJ2-3; the match to TRBD1 covers 7 bases. The J segment lost 0 bases and the V segment lost 5 bases, leaving 8 bases of the junction unmatched. Germline V gene sequence: CDR1 SSHAT, CDR2 FNYEAQ (reference sequence). This CDR3 comprises 16 residues. The CDR3 coding sequence is TGTGCCAGCAGCCCTACAACAGGGGCCAGCACAGATACGCAGTATTTT. It yields the protein CASSPTTGASTDTQYF.

This sequence joins TRBV7-2 and TRBJ2-5, with unresolved D. From germline, CDR1 is SGHTA and CDR2 FQGNSA. Trimming left V 3 bases short and J 5 bases short, with 13 bases between. The length of the CDR3 is 14 residues. In DNA, the CDR3 is TGTGCCAGCAGCTTCGGGTCCCCCCCGGAGACCCAGTACTTC. The encoded protein is CASSFGSPPETQYF. Variable domain in full (rest from reference TRBV7-2 and TRBJ2-5): GAGVSQSPSNKVTEKGKDVELRCDPISGHTALYWYRQSLGQGLEFLIYFQGNSAPDKSGLPSDRFSAERTGGSVSTLTIQRTQQEDSAVYLCASSFGSPPETQYFGPGTRLLVL.

This clonotype occurred a few times. The gene calls are TRBV29-1 and TRBJ1-1; 9 positions agree with TRBD1. The CDR3 runs 15 residues. The V and J ends lost 5 bases and 0 bases, in that order; junction bases with no gene match: 7. CDR1 is SQVTM and CDR2 is ANQGSEA in the germline V gene. This CDR3 reads CSVTGTGSMNTEAFF. CDR3 sequence (DNA): TGCAGCGTTACCGGGACAGGGTCCATGAACACTGAAGCTTTCTTT.